This T cell receptor beta chain was documented in a study of T-cell memory formation after mild COVID-19. This CDR3 comprises 13 residues. Trimming pared 4 bases from V and 4 bases from J, leaving 10 bases between. The germline V gene has CDR1 SGDLS and CDR2 YYNGEE. TCRdb re-called the 5' RACE reads with MiXCR, one entry per CDR3 protein. The data show about 260,000 distinct CDR3 sequences, with 15% to 20% seen just once and roughly 20% held by the top ten. This clonotype was observed a few times. The sample was PBMCs or a T cell subset sorted from them (not recorded which). The clonotype comes from a young man who had mild COVID-19 (a few samples of this study predate the infection). Cell type and time point are not known. This chain links TRBV9 with TRBJ2-3, with D maybe TRBD2 (6 bases). Written as DNA, the CDR3 is TGTGCCAGCAGCCGCGGGGCGGCAGATACGCAGTATTTT. It encodes CASSRGAADTQYF.